The T cell receptor (beta chain) described here comes from a study of shared clonotypes between healthy human individuals. Generated by immunoSEQ multiplex PCR, the TCRdb table keeps only in-frame clones and is missing some. Among 2 million to 2.5 million clones, roughly 95% were seen once, and the ten largest hold over 0.1%. Between the trimmed V and J ends, which lost 0 bases and 5 bases, there was a span of 13 bases. Per the germline V gene, CDR1 is LNHNV and CDR2 is YYDKDF (reference sequence). The CDR3 is 15 residues long. This chain links TRBV15 with TRBJ1-2; D is possibly TRBD1 (5 bases). Sequenced: naive CD4+ T cells sorted from blood. The subset is: CD45RA+ positively selected. The sequence was collected from a man between 18 and 35 years old in good health. This CDR3 is CATSREAAGRYGYTF. CDR3 bases: TGTGCCACCAGCAGAGAGGCGGCAGGGAGGTATGGCTACACCTTC.